The rows below give T cell receptor beta chains drawn from one sample of a study of T cell changes during pregnancy in multiple sclerosis. Method: immunoSEQ multiplex PCR; TCRdb's copy keeps in-frame clones and lacks some. The sample consists of around 78,000 clones, approximately 93% of them appearing once. Here the sequenced sample was peripheral blood, taken in the second trimester of pregnancy. These TCRs come from a female donor with multiple sclerosis, enrolled in a pregnancy study. Both conserved end residues are part of each CDR3. A D gene is named only where the DNA matches it firmly. Where a row states a size, it is once, few, many or the class of an expanded clone; other rows omit it.

j_call v_call clone_size d_call cdr3_nt cdr3_aa
TRBJ1-1 TRBV7-6 - TRBD1 TGTGCCAGCAGCTTAGGGACAGGTCTTGGGAACACTGAAGCTTTCTTT CASSLGTGLGNTEAFF
TRBJ1-4 TRBV6-1 - TRBD1 TGTGCCAGCAGGGAGACAGGGTCCGAAAAACTGTTTTTT CASRETGSEKLFF
TRBJ1-3 TRBV19 once - TGTGCCAGTAGTATCGGTCTCTCTGGAAACACCATATATTTT CASSIGLSGNTIYF
TRBJ1-5 TRBV7-6 - - TGTGCCAGCAGCTTGTTCAGGGAAACTCAGCCCCAGCATTTT CASSLFRETQPQHF
TRBJ1-4 TRBV5-1 - TRBD1 TGCGCCAGCAGCGGGACGCCGGGACAGGCCCGAGGACGGGAAAAACTGTTTTTT CASSGTPGQARGREKLFF
TRBJ1-2 TRBV6-1 once TRBD1 TGTGCCAGCAGTCCCTGGACAGGGCTGGGCTACACCTTC CASSPWTGLGYTF
TRBJ2-1 TRBV5-6 - TRBD2 TGTGCCAGCAGCTTGGGAGTAAGCGGGGGGGCCTTTGAGCAGTTCTTC CASSLGVSGGAFEQFF
TRBJ1-2 TRBV11-2 - TRBD1 TGTGCCAGCAGCTTAGATCCAGGACAGGGGGCTAACTATGGCTACACCTTC CASSLDPGQGANYGYTF
TRBJ1-2 TRBV9 - - TGTGCCAGCAGCGTAGGCGGAGGTGATAACTATGGCTACACCTTC CASSVGGGDNYGYTF
TRBJ1-2 TRBV21-1 - - TGTGCCAGCAGCAAAGCCTCTTCGGACAGGGGGCGCGGCTACACCTTC CASSKASSDRGRGYTF
TRBJ2-5 TRBV14 - - TGTGCCAGCAGCCAAGGTGAAGGCAGGGGGGTCCGAGAGACCCAGTACTTC CASSQGEGRGVRETQYF
TRBJ2-3 TRBV9 - - TGTGCCAGCAGCGTAGGATTGGGCGGAGGGGATACGCAGTATTTT CASSVGLGGGDTQYF
TRBJ2-3 TRBV9 once TRBD1 TGTGCCAGCAGCGTGGACAGGGGCACAGATACGCAGTATTTT CASSVDRGTDTQYF
TRBJ1-3 TRBV27 - TRBD1 TGTGCCAGCGGCCAGGGGGTGACTGGAAACACCATATATTTT CASGQGVTGNTIYF
TRBJ1-1 TRBV11-2 - - TGTGCCAGCACCTTAGACGGGGGAATGAACACTGAAGCTTTCTTT CASTLDGGMNTEAFF
TRBJ2-7 TRBV6-4 - - TGTGCCAGCAGTGGCAGGGTGAGACACTCCTACGAGCAGTACTTC CASSGRVRHSYEQYF
TRBJ1-1 TRBV18 - - TGTGCCAGCTCACCACAGCACAGGGACACTGAAGCTTTCTTT CASSPQHRDTEAFF
TRBJ2-7 TRBV19 - - TGTGCCAGTAGTATTTGGACAGCCCACTCCTACGAGCAGTACTTC CASSIWTAHSYEQYF
TRBJ1-1 TRBV27 - - TGTGCCAGCAGTTTAACTCCGGGAGGGGTCACTGAAGCTTTCTTT CASSLTPGGVTEAFF
TRBJ2-6 TRBV19 - TRBD1 TGTGCCAGTAGTTCCAGGGGGCCTGGGGCCAACGTCCTGACTTTC CASSSRGPGANVLTF
TRBJ2-7 TRBV7-3 - TRBD1 TGTGCCAGCAGCTTAAAGACCCCAAGCAAGACGGGACAGCCCTACGAGCAGTACTTC CASSLKTPSKTGQPYEQYF
TRBJ2-7 TRBV7-8 - - TGTGCCAGCAGCGAGGCAGGGCCCGAGCAGTACTTC CASSEAGPEQYF
TRBJ1-4 TRBV27 - - TGTGCCAGCAGTCTTGAAGGGGAGGCTGAAAAACTGTTTTTT CASSLEGEAEKLFF
TRBJ2-3 TRBV25-1 - - TGTGCCAGCAGGGCAGGGAAGGATACGCAGTATTTT CASRAGKDTQYF
TRBJ2-2 TRBV5-6 once - TGTGCCAGCAAGCGCTCTAGGTCGGGGACCGGGGAGCTGTTTTTT CASKRSRSGTGELFF